Included here is one T cell receptor beta chain sequence, with context. Its antigen remains unknown. The source of the sample is a study of early T cells in non-severe SARS-CoV-2 infection. Looking at the study overall: Bulk RNA taken from unsorted whole blood was sequenced, leaving chains unpaired.

Attached unique molecular identifiers marked individual cDNA molecules. In TCRdb, the 5' RACE reads were re-called with MiXCR into one record per CDR3 protein. Counted here are 75,000 to 100,000 distinct CDR3 sequences, roughly 17% occurring once; the ten biggest clones make up around 1.3%. Whole-study findings and limits: VDJdb-based annotation leaned toward anti-spike CD8 responses and missed private and CD4 specificities.

V was clipped by 6 bases and J by 3 bases; unmatched bases: 6. This CDR3 is 15 amino acids long. Input material: whole blood. This TCR derives from an adult who was a healthcare worker with PCR-confirmed SARS-CoV-2 infection or an uninfected control (not recorded which). This chain links TRBV12-3 or TRBV12-4 with TRBJ2-7, with 12 bases identical to TRBD2. CDR3 in amino acids: CASSPTSGRFYEQYF. The CDR3 DNA sequence: TGTGCCAGCAGCCCAACTAGCGGGAGGTTCTACGAGCAGTACTTC.